This TCR beta chain was identified during a study of blood T cell repertoires in COVID-19 (dated by TCRdb to about 2020). Concerning the study at large: Collaborator samples came from the United States, Italy and Spain and covered acute and convalescent phases of COVID-19. Subjects who had been exposed to COVID-19, were actively infected with it, or had recovered from it provided the deeply sampled blood TCRbeta repertoires that made up the dataset. The prospective study material was composed of cDNA or gDNA derived from T cells, B-cell-depleted T cells, or PBMCs. The samples were drawn from the first 160 participants of the ongoing ImmuneRACE study and from 950 to 1,500 subjects provided by 6 global collaborators. Sample metadata almost always included a de-identified subject ID, COVID-19 status, age in years and sex. A freely available public database, intended as a resource for researchers studying the immune response to SARS-CoV-2, is where the repertoires were released. Where available, HLA class I and class II types were taken from metadata supplied by the sample provider and were not determined by assay-based typing. Study-wide findings and limitations: How much clinical and demographic metadata was included differed by source and by participant, and the metadata was provided uncurated.

This clone was picked up a small number of times. Its binding antigen is unknown. The record has no base qualities; no much larger clone is one base away. Each collaborating institution followed its own protocols to collect whole blood in K2EDTA tubes. Collaborator samples were shipped for TCRbeta analysis as frozen whole blood, isolated PBMCs, or DNA extracted from either sample type. TCRbeta CDR3 regions were amplified from genomic DNA using the immunoSEQ Assay, a bias-controlled multiplex PCR. Turning to the authors' computational methods: The number of nucleated cells in each sample was estimated by amplification of reference gene primers within the assay. Sequence reads were collapsed and filtered to measure the absolute abundance of every unique TCRbeta CDR3 rearrangement. For each sample, productive Simpson clonality was calculated as the square root of Simpson's diversity index across productive rearrangements. Entries here come from immuneACCESS through TCRdb and include only in-frame sequences with V and J called. Some clones fail to appear in such tables; in the studies checked, an unresolved V gene covers under half of the shortfall, and the cause of the remainder is unknown. Clone size and V and J calls were adopted from that table, with D and trimming inferred from the DNA. This sample comprises 110,000 or so clones, over 65% of them detected only once. The ten largest clones capture about 6.8% of the sample.

The germline V gene gives CDR1 as LGHNA and CDR2 as YNFKEQ. The CDR3, from cysteine to phenylalanine, totals 17 residues. Kept here is only the CDR3 DNA, which spans 51 bases and is read in frame from base 1. Deletion took 1 base off V and 2 bases off J, with a span of 17 bases between the germline ends. The receptor comes from a man between 65 and 80 years old with acute or convalescent COVID-19. What was sequenced was peripheral blood. The chain employs TRBV4-2 and TRBJ1-2; a weak D assignment points to TRBD1 (5 bases agree). The base sequence is TGTGCCAGCAGCCAAGGCGGGAGGGGCGGAGGCAACTATGGCTACACCTTC. The resulting protein is CASSQGGRGGGNYGYTF.